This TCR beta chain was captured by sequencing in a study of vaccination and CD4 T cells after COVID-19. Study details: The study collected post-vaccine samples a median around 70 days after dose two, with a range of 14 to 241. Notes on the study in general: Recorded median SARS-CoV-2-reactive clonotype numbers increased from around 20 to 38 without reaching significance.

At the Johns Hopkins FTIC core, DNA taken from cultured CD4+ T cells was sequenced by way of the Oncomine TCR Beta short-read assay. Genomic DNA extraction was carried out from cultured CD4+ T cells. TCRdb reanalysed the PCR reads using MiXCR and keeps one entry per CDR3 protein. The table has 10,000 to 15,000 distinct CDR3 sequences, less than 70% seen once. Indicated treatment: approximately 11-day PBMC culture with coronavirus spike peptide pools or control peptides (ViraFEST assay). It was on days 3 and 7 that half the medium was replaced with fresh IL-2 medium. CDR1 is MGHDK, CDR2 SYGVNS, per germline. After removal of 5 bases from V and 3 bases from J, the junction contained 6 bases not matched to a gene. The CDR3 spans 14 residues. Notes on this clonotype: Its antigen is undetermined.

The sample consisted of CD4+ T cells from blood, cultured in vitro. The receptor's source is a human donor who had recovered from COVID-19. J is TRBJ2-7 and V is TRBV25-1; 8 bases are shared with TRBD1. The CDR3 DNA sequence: TGTGCCAGCAGTCGGAGCGGACAGGGCTACGAGCAGTACTTC. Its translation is CASSRSGQGYEQYF.